The TCR beta chain under discussion was sequenced for a study of shared clonotypes between healthy human individuals (dated by TCRdb to 2018 to 2021). About the study as a whole: A few men and a couple of women, aged 18 to 49 years, made up the cohort. Per donor, three plates each were used for CD4 naive and CD4 memory, two for CD8 naive, and one for CD8 memory. The study deeply sequenced blood TCR repertoires of five healthy adults to estimate repertoire size and the extent of clonotype sharing between individuals. To increase sequencing depth and limit assay-specific biases, different laboratories used diverse techniques to prepare libraries and sequence TCR repertoires. Each donor's leukapheresis produced roughly between about 0.8 and 8.9 billion PBMCs. Results and caveats for the whole study, not just this receptor: Based on pairwise subsampling, the degree of clonotype sharing among donors was expected to be affected by sequencing depth. Sharing across a few donors was observed for about 5% of naive CD4, over 3% of naive CD8, 2.3% of memory CD4, and roughly 0.4% of memory CD8 clonotypes. Naive subsets generally had larger estimated clonotype richness than memory subsets. Sampling was limited to blood, and TCR repertoires in tissue likely differ from TCR repertoires in blood. Rarefaction of sorted-subset datasets indicated incomplete sequencing despite the large sequencing depth. Compared with non-shared clonotypes, clonotypes shared by all four sorted-subset donors had higher generation probabilities. The small number of donors limited the genetic and exposure-history diversity represented.

V is shortened by 3 bases, J by 5 bases, and the region joining them spans 17 bases. According to the germline V gene, CDR1 reads SGHTA and CDR2 reads FQGNSA. The CDR3 starts with the cysteine, ends with the phenylalanine, and has 15 residues. Left in the record is the CDR3 DNA by itself, 45 bases read in frame from the first base. TCR CDR3 regions were amplified from genomic DNA by multiplex PCR using the deep immunoSEQ assay. For each cell subset, the extracted genomic DNA was distributed evenly across all wells of several immunoSEQ 96-well plates, and each plate served as one replicate. For sorted subsets, around 0.2 ug of genomic DNA, equivalent to 30,000 or so T cell genomes, went into each replicate PCR. Purified libraries were quantified with a Qubit 3.0 fluorometer, sized on a Bioanalyzer 2100, and re-quantified with the KAPA Library Quantification kit. Every immunoSEQ 96-well plate was sequenced on a dedicated single-read 150-cycle Illumina NextSeq 550 flow cell. Per the original workflow: Because only junctional sequences without quality scores were contained in the immunoSEQ output, filtering matching that applied to full-length reads could not be performed. Sequences were annotated with PyIR, a Python wrapper for IgBLAST v1.9, and V/J genes and CDR3 were assigned using IMGT germline references. Reads were removed for weak V/J assignments (E-value above 1e-6), missing CDR3, stop codons, out-of-frame junctions, or ambiguous translated residues. A V3J clonotype was defined by an identical inferred V gene, J gene, and CDR3 amino acid sequence. The percentage overlap between two repertoires was calculated by dividing the number of shared unique clonotypes by the size of the smaller repertoire. RTK rarefaction, the Chao1 estimator, and Recon v2.1 estimates of unobserved clonotypes were used to assess repertoire richness. Generation probabilities for all TCRbeta clonotypes obtained by the gDNA method from a few donors were computed using OLGA. TCRdb re-hosts the immuneACCESS table, in-frame sequences only. Its copies lack some clones; in the studies checked, an unresolved V gene accounts for under half of them, and the cause for the rest is not known. The V and J calls and the clone size are those of that table, but D and trimming were determined from the DNA. The sample table contains 1 million to 1.3 million clones; only one count was recorded for around 78% of them. 0.6% to 0.7% of the sample comes from the top ten.

The donors were healthy, HIV-negative adults who had no recently reported acute infections or vaccinations. All donors were Caucasian adults living in Nashville, Tennessee, USA. CD4+ T cells were enriched by magnetic negative selection; naive cells were then positively selected on CD45RA, and the negative fraction formed the memory subset. After blood collection by leukapheresis, PBMCs were isolated using Ficoll-Histopaque density gradient centrifugation and then cryopreserved in the vapor phase of liquid nitrogen. Purity and quantity of every magnetically sorted T cell population were checked by analytical flow cytometry. Genomic DNA was isolated from every sorted fraction and measured by UV absorbance on a Nanodrop 2000c. As for this clone: Its antigen is currently not known. Base qualities are not at hand, and no much larger clone is one base apart.

The sequence came from a man in his late teens or twenties in good health. Some clones in this sample may be carry-over from other donors' samples. The chain employs TRBV7-2 and TRBJ2-7, with the identity of the D gene unclear. The sample was memory CD4+ T cells from PBMCs. Taken with the paper, the label for cell subset or site translates to: CD45RA-negative fraction. The CDR3: CASSFSSTPPHEQYF. The sequence in DNA is TGTGCCAGCAGCTTTAGTTCCACCCCCCCCCACGAGCAGTACTTC.